This T cell receptor beta chain appears in the sequencing data of a study of CD8+CD57+ T cells in acquired aplastic anemia. Background on the study: Yields of DNA that came from sorted CD4+ and CD8+ cells averaged roughly 3.2 ug.

Study-wide findings and caveats: No significant patient-versus-control difference appeared in CD8+ Simpson's diversity.

CD8+CD57+ cell expansion, shown by flow cytometry, had occurred in the patients selected for sequencing. Concerning this clonotype itself: The antigen is unknown.

This CDR3 is 14 amino acids long. Trimming took 3 bases from V and 4 from J, leaving 12 bases between them. Looked up from germline, CDR1 is MGHRA and CDR2 is YSYEKL. The use of genomic DNA as template underpinned the TCR beta VDJ and CDR3 profiling. TCRdb reprocessed the reads via MiXCR and lists one record per CDR3 protein. The profile covers 150,000 to 180,000 distinct CDR3 sequences, with 52% appearing a single time and about an eighth taken by the ten largest. Material for sequencing was sorted CD4+, CD8+, or CD8+CD57+ T cells (not recorded which) from PBMCs. The chain couples TRBV4-1 to TRBJ1-1; a weak D match, TRBD1 (6 bases). The clonotype originates from a human donor with aplastic anemia. Here the CDR3 reads CASSHEGGGTEAFF. In DNA, the CDR3 is TGCGCCAGCAGCCATGAGGGGGGCGGCACTGAAGCTTTCTTT.